Presented here are 8 T cell receptor beta chains from one specimen sequenced in a study of T cell clonality in common variable immunodeficiency. Generated by immunoSEQ multiplex PCR, the TCRdb table keeps only in-frame clones and is missing some. The table records 55,000 or so clones without singletons, the ten largest covering roughly 5.3%. The sequenced material came from peripheral blood mononuclear cells. Source of these receptors: a person aged 18 to 69 in good health.

Regarding this clone: The read falls 3 residues short of the CDR3 end, and the missing part is taken from the germline J gene. The chain is built from TRBV5-1 and TRBJ2-1, with 8 positions matching TRBD2. The CDR3 sequence is 16 residues long. The germline V gene has CDR1 SGHRS and CDR2 YFSETQ. V shed 8 bases and J 3 bases; nucleotides not matched to a gene: 13. Partial CDR3 DNA: TGCGCCAGTAATAGCGGGACCGGGGGCTTCTACAATGAG. This codes for CASNSGTGGFYNE. The whole CDR3 sequence is CASNSGTGGFYNEQFF.

The table lists this clone with many counts. The read halts 3 residues ahead of the CDR3 end, with the missing end drawn from the germline J gene. The rearrangement uses TRBV20-1 and TRBJ2-1; TRBD1 might be the D (5 bases). V was pared by 1 base and J by 7 bases, with 11 bases between. CDR1 DFQATT and CDR2 SNEGSKA come from the germline V gene (reference sequence). CDR3 size: 13 residues. The CDR3 loop is CSARAENRNEQFF. The DNA read from the CDR3 is TGCAGTGCTAGAGCCGAGAACAGGAATGAG.

This clone was counted many times. The read ends 3 residues before the CDR3 terminus; that terminus is restored from the germline J gene. The chain employs TRBV5-1 and TRBJ2-2; D is uncertain. Trimming took 2 bases from V and 1 from J, leaving 6 bases between them. Germline values: CDR1 SGHRS, CDR2 YFSETQ. The CDR3 runs to 14 residues. The DNA read from the CDR3 is TGCGCCAGCAGCTTAACAAGGAACACCGGGGAG. Translating gives CASSLTRNTGE. Given in full, the CDR3 is CASSLTRNTGELFF.

The table lists this clone with many counts. The CDR3 end falls 3 residues outside the read, so it is completed with the germline J gene. The chain recombines TRBV7-2 with TRBJ1-2; D might be TRBD1 (5 bases). The CDR3 loop spans 13 amino acids. CDR1 is SGHTA, CDR2 FQGNSA, per germline. Incomplete CDR3 DNA: TGTGCCAGCAGCTTAGACAGGCGGGGCGGC. Its protein is CASSLDRRGG. The whole CDR3 region reads CASSLDRRGGYTF. The whole variable domain, remainder taken from reference TRBV7-2 and TRBJ1-2, is GAGVSQSPSNKVTEKGKDVELRCDPISGHTALYWYRQSLGQGLEFLIYFQGNSAPDKSGLPSDRFSAERTGGSVSTLTIQRTQQEDSAVYLCASSLDRRGGYTFGSGTRLTVV.

This clone was recorded at least ten times. Read coverage stops 3 residues before the CDR3 terminus; the germline J gene supplies the remainder. V gene TRBV20-1 combines with J gene TRBJ2-1; 7 bases line up with TRBD1. This CDR3 spans 14 amino acids. J was trimmed by 7 bases and V by 5 bases; bases with no gene match: 11. From germline, CDR1 is DFQATT and CDR2 SNEGSKA (reference sequence). Partial CDR3 DNA: TGCAGTGCTCCGATCGACAGGGCTACGAATGAG. Translation gives CSAPIDRATNE. The full CDR3 protein reads CSAPIDRATNEQFF.

The sample holds many counts of this clone. The read halts 3 residues ahead of the CDR3 end, with the missing end drawn from the germline J gene. The V gene is TRBV2, the J gene TRBJ2-7, with D possibly being TRBD2 (5 bases). V was shortened by 7 bases and J by 5 bases, with 12 bases between the two germline ends. This CDR3 is built from 12 residues. Per germline, CDR1 SNHLY and CDR2 FYNNEI. CDR3 DNA, as far as it was read: TGTGCCAGCACCATCCTCGGGGACGAG. It translates to CASTILGDE. In full, the CDR3 is CASTILGDEQYF.

This clone appeared many times. The sequenced CDR3 bases are TGTGCCAGTAGTATTGTCGGACTAACAAGGCCC. Residues: CASSIVGLTRP. The whole CDR3 is CASSIVGLTRPQHF. The V call is TRBV19, the J call TRBJ1-5, with unresolved D. The DNA ends 3 residues before the CDR3 does, and the rest of the CDR3 is filled in from the germline J gene. Germline assignment: CDR1 LNHDA and CDR2 SQIVND (reference sequence). This CDR3 is 14 amino acids long. The V and J ends lost 3 bases and 9 bases respectively, with 15 bases between them. The full variable domain, its missing parts supplied by reference TRBV19 and TRBJ1-5, is DGGITQSPKYLFRKEGQNVTLSCEQNLNHDAMYWYRQDPGQGLRLIYYSQIVNDFQKGDIAEGYSVSREKKESFPLTVTSAQKNPTAFYLCASSIVGLTRPQHFGDGTRLSIL.

This clone was counted ten times or more. The read falls 3 residues short of the CDR3 end, and the missing part is taken from the germline J gene. This rearrangement joins TRBV7-8 to TRBJ2-5, with 9 nucleotides matching TRBD1. The CDR3 spans 16 residues. Germline V gives CDR1 SGHVS, CDR2 FQNEAQ. Trimming took 2 bases from V and 7 from J; bases not matched to a gene: 11. The CDR3 reads CASSLRDRASVGTQYF. CDR3 bases read: TGTGCCAGCAGCTTAAGGGACAGGGCATCGGTCGGGACC.